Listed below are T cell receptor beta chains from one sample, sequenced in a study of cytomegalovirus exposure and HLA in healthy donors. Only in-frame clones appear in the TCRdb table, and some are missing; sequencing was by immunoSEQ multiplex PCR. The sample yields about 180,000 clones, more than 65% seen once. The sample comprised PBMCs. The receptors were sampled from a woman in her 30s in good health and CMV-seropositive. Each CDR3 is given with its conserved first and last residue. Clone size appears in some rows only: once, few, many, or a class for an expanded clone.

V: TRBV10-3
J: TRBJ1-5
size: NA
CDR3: CAISEVRDGEDSNQPQHF

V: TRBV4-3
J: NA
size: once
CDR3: CASSQGQGSYEQYF

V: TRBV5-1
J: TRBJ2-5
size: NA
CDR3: CASSLRDSQETQYF

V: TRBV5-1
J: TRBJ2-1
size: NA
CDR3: CASSSLAGGHNEQFF

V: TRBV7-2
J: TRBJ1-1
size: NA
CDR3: CASSQDRNTEAFF

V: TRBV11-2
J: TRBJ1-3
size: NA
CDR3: CASSPRPGQGAGNTIYF

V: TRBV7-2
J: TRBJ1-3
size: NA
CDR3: CASSLGGPGAGNTIYF

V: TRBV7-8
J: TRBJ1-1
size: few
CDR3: CASSLVTGMNTEAFF

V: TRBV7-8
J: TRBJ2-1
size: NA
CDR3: CASSLSSQGGGNEQFF

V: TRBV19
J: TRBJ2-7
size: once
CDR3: CASSASGGEYEQYF

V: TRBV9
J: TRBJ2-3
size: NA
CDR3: CASSGGPRASGGVDTQYF

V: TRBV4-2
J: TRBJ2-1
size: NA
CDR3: CASSQDAAGGDEQFF

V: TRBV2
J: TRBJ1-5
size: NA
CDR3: CASSEVLTATSNQPQHF

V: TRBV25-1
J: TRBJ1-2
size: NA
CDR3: CASSDAGNYGYTF

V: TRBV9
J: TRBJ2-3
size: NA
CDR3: CASSSGGSTDTQYF

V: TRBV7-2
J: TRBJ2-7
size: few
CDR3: CASSLWQSAYEQYF

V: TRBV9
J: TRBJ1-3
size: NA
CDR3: CASSGTGEKSGNTIYF

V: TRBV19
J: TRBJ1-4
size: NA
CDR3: CASSGSGEPNEKLFF

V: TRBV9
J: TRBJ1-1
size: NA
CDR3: CASSSGGTGGDTEAFF

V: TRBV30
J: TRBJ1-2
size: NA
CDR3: CAWTGDRGHYGYTF

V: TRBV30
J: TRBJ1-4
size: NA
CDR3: CAWSPLRDSSTNEKLFF

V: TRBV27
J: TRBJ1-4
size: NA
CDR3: CASSLFGTGVEKLFF

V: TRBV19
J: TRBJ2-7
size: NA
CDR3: CASSILPGQGVDEQYF

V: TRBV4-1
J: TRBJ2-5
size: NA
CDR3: CASSQDRETQYF

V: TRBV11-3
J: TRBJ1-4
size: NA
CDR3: CASSWSGTNEKLFF

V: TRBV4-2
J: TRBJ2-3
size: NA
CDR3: CASGTIGTDTQYF

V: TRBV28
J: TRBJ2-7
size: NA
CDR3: CASSLGGFYEQYF